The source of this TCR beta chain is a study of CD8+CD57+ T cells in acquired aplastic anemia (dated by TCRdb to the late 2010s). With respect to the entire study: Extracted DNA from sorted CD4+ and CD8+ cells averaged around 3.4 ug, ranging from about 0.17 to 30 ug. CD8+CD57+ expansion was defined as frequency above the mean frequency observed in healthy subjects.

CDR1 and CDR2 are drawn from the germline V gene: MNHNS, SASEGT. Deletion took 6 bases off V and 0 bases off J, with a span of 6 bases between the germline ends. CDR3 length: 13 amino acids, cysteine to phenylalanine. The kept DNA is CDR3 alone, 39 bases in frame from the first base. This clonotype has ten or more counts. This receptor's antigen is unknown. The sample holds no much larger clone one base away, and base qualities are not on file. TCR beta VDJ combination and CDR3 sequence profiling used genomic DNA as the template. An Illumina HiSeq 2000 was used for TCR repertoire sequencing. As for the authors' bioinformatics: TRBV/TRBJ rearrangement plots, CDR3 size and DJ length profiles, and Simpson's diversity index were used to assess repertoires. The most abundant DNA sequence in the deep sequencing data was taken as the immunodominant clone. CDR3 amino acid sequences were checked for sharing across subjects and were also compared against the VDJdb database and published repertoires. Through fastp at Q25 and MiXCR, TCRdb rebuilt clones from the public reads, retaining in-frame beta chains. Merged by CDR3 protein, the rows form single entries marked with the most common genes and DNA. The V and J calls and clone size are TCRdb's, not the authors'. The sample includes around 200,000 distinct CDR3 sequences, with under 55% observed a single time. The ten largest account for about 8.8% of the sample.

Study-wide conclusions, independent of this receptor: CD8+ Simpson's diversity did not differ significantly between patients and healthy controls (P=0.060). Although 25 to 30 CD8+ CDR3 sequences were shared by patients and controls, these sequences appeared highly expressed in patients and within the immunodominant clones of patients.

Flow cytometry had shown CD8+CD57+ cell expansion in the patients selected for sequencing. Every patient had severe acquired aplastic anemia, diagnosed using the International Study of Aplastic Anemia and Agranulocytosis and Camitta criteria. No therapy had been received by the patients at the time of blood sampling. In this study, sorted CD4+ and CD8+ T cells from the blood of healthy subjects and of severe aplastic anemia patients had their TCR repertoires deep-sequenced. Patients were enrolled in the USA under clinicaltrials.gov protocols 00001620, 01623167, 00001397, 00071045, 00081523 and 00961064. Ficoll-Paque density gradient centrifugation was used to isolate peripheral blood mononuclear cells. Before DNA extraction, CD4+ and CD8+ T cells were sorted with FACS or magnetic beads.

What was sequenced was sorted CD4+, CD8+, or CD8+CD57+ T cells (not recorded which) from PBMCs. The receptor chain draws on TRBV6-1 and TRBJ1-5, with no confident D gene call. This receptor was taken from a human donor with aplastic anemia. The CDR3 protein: CASSPNSNQPQHF. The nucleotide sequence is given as TGTGCCAGCAGCCCTAATAGCAATCAGCCCCAGCATTTT.